These 25 T cell receptor beta chains originate from one sample sequenced in a study of shared clonotypes between healthy human individuals. The repertoire was sequenced with immunoSEQ multiplex PCR; TCRdb's copy has only in-frame clones and lacks some. The table includes 550,000 to 800,000 clones, about 74% detected once. Sequencing was performed on memory CD4+ T cells sorted from blood. Subset noted: CD45RA-negative fraction. These receptors were taken from a woman aged 25 to 39 in good health.

The V and J genes are TRBV29-1 and TRBJ2-7; 12 bases fit TRBD2. The CDR3 has 14 residues. Germline CDR1 is SQVTM and CDR2 is ANQGSEA. Trimming at V came to 6 bases and at J to 2 bases, leaving 5 bases not matched to a gene. The DNA for the CDR3 is TGCAGCGTCGAGACTAGCGGGAGCCCCTACGAGCAGTACTTC. Its protein is CSVETSGSPYEQYF.

V usage is TRBV18 and J usage is TRBJ2-7, with D unresolved. This CDR3 spans 16 amino acids. The germline V gene encodes CDR1 KGHSH and CDR2 LQKENI. Deletions cut 2 bases from V and 5 bases from J, with 19 bases between. The CDR3 sequence: CASSPGDSSGPNEQYF. The DNA for the CDR3 is TGTGCCAGCTCACCAGGTGACTCGTCCGGGCCCAACGAGCAGTACTTC.

The J gene is TRBJ2-7, the V gene TRBV6-5, with D possibly matching TRBD2 (6 bases). There are 14 residues in the CDR3. Trimming took off 5 bases at V and 0 bases at J, with 11 bases between the two ends. Germline-derived CDR1 and CDR2 are MNHEY and SVGAGI. The CDR3 DNA reads as TGTGCCAGCAGTACCCTAGCGAGCTCCTACGAGCAGTACTTC. As protein: CASSTLASSYEQYF.

V is TRBV5-1 and J is TRBJ2-3, with 15 bases lining up with TRBD2. V gave up 4 bases and J gave up 7 bases; unmatched junction bases: 7. The germline V gene has CDR1 SGHRS and CDR2 YFSETQ. The CDR3 covers 16 residues. CDR3 loop: CASSAGLAGGFHTQYF. CDR3 sequence (DNA): TGCGCCAGCAGCGCCGGACTAGCGGGAGGGTTTCATACGCAGTATTTT.

The gene calls are TRBV2 and TRBJ2-1, with D maybe TRBD1 (5 bases). The CDR3 is made up of 12 amino acids. Germline V gene lookup returns CDR1 SNHLY and CDR2 FYNNEI. V lost 6 bases to trimming and J lost 5 bases, with 8 bases between them. The CDR3: CASRQADNEQFF. Here the CDR3 DNA reads TGTGCCAGCAGACAGGCCGACAATGAGCAGTTCTTC.

This sequence joins TRBV5-5 and TRBJ1-2; no clear D gene. V dropped 0 bases and J dropped 4 bases, with 10 bases sitting between them. The CDR3 covers 14 residues. Looked up from germline, CDR1 is SGHKS and CDR2 is YYEKEE (reference sequence). The chain's CDR3 is CASSLDGWGYGYTF. CDR3 DNA: TGTGCCAGCAGCTTGGATGGATGGGGCTATGGCTACACCTTC.

In this sample, this clone turned up a few times. V usage is TRBV4-1 and J usage is TRBJ2-4; TRBD1 agrees at 7 bases. Germline CDR1 MGHRA, CDR2 YSYEKL. This CDR3 contains 13 residues. The V and J ends lost 4 bases and 11 bases, in that order; junction bases with no gene match: 8. CDR3: CASSPQGSEVQYF. CDR3 nucleotide sequence: TGCGCCAGCAGCCCACAGGGGTCAGAAGTTCAGTACTTC.

J is TRBJ2-7 and V is TRBV5-1; D is tentatively TRBD1 or TRBD2 (5 bases each). CDR1 is SGHRS, CDR2 YFSETQ, per germline. This CDR3 region has 14 residues. V lost 4 bases, J lost 6 bases, and 17 bases lay in between. The CDR3 loop is CASSTGTVGLEQYF. In DNA form, the CDR3 reads TGCGCCAGCAGCACCGGGACCGTAGGCCTCGAGCAGTACTTC. The full variable domain, completed using reference TRBV5-1 and TRBJ2-7, is KAGVTQTPRYLIKTRGQQVTLSCSPISGHRSVSWYQQTPGQGLQFLFEYFSETQRNKGNFPGRFSGRQFSNSRSEMNVSTLELGDSALYLCASSTGTVGLEQYFGPGTRLTVT.

This chain joins TRBV11-2 and TRBJ2-1, with D maybe TRBD1 (6 bases). Trimming took 7 bases from V and 4 from J, leaving 20 bases between them. The CDR3 is made up of 16 amino acids. Germline V gene data show CDR1 as SGHAT and CDR2 as FQNNGV. The CDR3 loop reads CASTNLRDNPYNEQFF. The CDR3 region has the DNA TGTGCCAGCACGAATCTCCGGGACAATCCATACAATGAGCAGTTCTTC.

Regarding this clone: Other DNA sequences from this sample encode an identical CDR3 as well. V usage is TRBV7-2 and J usage is TRBJ2-7, with 10 positions matching TRBD2. CDR1 and CDR2 (germline): SGHTA, FQGNSA. The CDR3 runs 15 residues. Trimming removed 1 base from V and 1 base from J; junction bases left unmatched: 1. CDR3: CASSLGTSGSYEQYF. The CDR3 DNA is TGTGCCAGCAGCTTAGGGACTAGCGGATCCTACGAGCAGTACTTC.

The genes are TRBV30 and TRBJ1-2, with D perhaps matching TRBD1 (6 bases). Trimming took off 3 bases at V and 6 bases at J, with 17 bases between the two ends. The germline CDR1 and CDR2 sequences are GTSNPN and SVGIG (reference sequence). This CDR3 has 14 amino acids. CDR3 coding DNA: TGTGCCTGGAGCCCAATGGGGGGGGCACATGGCTACACCTTC. Residues: CAWSPMGGAHGYTF.

The chain is built from TRBV19 and TRBJ2-1; D is unresolved. The germline V gene encodes CDR1 LNHDA and CDR2 SQIVND (reference sequence). CDR3 length: 16 residues. The V gene lost 0 bases and the J gene lost 4 bases, with 13 bases spanning the gap. The CDR3 DNA reads TGTGCCAGTAGTATAGAGGCCGGCCCCCCGTACAATGAGCAGTTCTTC. Translating it yields CASSIEAGPPYNEQFF.

In its sample, this clone was seen a few times. CDR3 in amino acids: CASSESRGWQETQYF. The CDR3 DNA reads as TGTGCCAGCAGTGAATCTCGAGGGTGGCAAGAGACCCAGTACTTC. The J gene is TRBJ2-5, the V gene TRBV25-1; tentatively, D is TRBD2 (5 bases). Trimming pared 1 base from V and 2 bases from J, leaving 11 bases between. The CDR3 loop spans 15 amino acids. The germline gives CDR1 MGHDK, CDR2 SYGVNS.

The chain carries TRBV12-2 and TRBJ2-5; the tabulated D call, TRBD1, remains unverified against the DNA. TRBV12-2 is tagged as a pseudogene. The CDR3 is 16 amino acids. The CDR3 spells CASRRDTPLDYETQYF. Written as DNA, the CDR3 is TGTGCAAGTCGCCGGGACACACCCCTTGACTACGAGACCCAGTACTTC.

This sequence joins TRBV5-1 and TRBJ2-1, with 7 bases identical to TRBD2. The V gene end was trimmed by 5 bases and the J gene end by 4 bases; junction bases not matched to a gene: 6. Germline V CDR1 and CDR2: SGHRS, YFSETQ. CDR3 length: 14 amino acids. CDR3 sequence: CASRFTSVYNEQFF. CDR3 in DNA: TGCGCCAGCAGGTTTACTAGCGTTTACAATGAGCAGTTCTTC. The full variable domain, its missing parts supplied by reference TRBV5-1 and TRBJ2-1, is KAGVTQTPRYLIKTRGQQVTLSCSPISGHRSVSWYQQTPGQGLQFLFEYFSETQRNKGNFPGRFSGRQFSNSRSEMNVSTLELGDSALYLCASRFTSVYNEQFFGPGTRLTVL.

The chain's CDR3 is CASSMPSRTSGAAYNEQFF. DNA for the CDR3: TGTGCCAGTAGTATGCCCTCTCGGACTAGCGGGGCAGCCTACAATGAGCAGTTCTTC. This chain joins TRBV19 and TRBJ2-1, with TRBD2 matching 12 bases. The CDR3 has 19 amino acids. Germline loops: CDR1 LNHDA, CDR2 SQIVND (reference sequence). Losses at the gene ends were 3 bases for V and 2 bases for J; bases not matched to a gene: 11.

The V and J genes are TRBV19 and TRBJ1-5; D might be TRBD1 (5 bases). The CDR3 covers 13 residues. V was trimmed by 5 bases and J by 7 bases, leaving 12 bases between them. The V gene's germline CDR1 is LNHDA and CDR2 SQIVND (reference sequence). CDR3 in amino acids: CASSEMGGQPQHF. CDR3 sequence (DNA): TGTGCCAGTAGTGAGATGGGGGGGCAGCCCCAGCATTTT.

The chain has TRBV10-3 and TRBJ2-7, with TRBD2 matching 9 bases. The V gene end was trimmed by 4 bases and the J gene end by 0 bases; junction bases not matched to a gene: 7. The CDR3 is 16 residues long. Germline CDR1 and CDR2: ENHRY and SYGVKD. CDR3: CAISARLAGSSYEQYF. The CDR3 region has the DNA TGTGCCATCAGTGCACGTCTAGCGGGGTCCTCCTACGAGCAGTACTTC.

This chain uses TRBV5-1 with TRBJ2-5; 7 bases align to TRBD1. The CDR3 totals 15 residues. Germline CDR1 is SGHRS and CDR2 is YFSETQ. The ends lost 5 bases at V and 1 base at J; junction bases unmatched: 8. The CDR3 DNA reads as TGCGCCAGCAGGTTTGAGGGGGCAAGCCAAGAGACCCAGTACTTC. It translates to CASRFEGASQETQYF.

The chain recombines TRBV7-3 with TRBJ1-2; D possibly corresponds to TRBD1 (5 bases). Germline values: CDR1 SGHTA, CDR2 FQGTGA. This CDR3 contains 17 residues. Between the trimmed V and J ends, which lost 3 bases and 4 bases, there was a span of 21 bases. CDR3 sequence: CASSFVIDPRQRYGYTF. For the CDR3, the DNA is TGTGCCAGCAGCTTTGTAATCGATCCGAGACAGCGCTATGGCTACACCTTC.

The V and J genes are TRBV19 and TRBJ2-1; D tentatively reads TRBD1 or TRBD2 (5 bases each). V was pared by 6 bases and J by 7 bases, with 13 bases between. CDR3 length: 13 amino acids. Germline CDR1 LNHDA, CDR2 SQIVND (reference sequence). DNA for the CDR3: TGTGCCAGTAGCAATAGACAGCGGAATGAGCAGTTCTTC. This sequence encodes CASSNRQRNEQFF. Drawing the rest from reference TRBV19 and TRBJ2-1, the complete variable domain is DGGITQSPKYLFRKEGQNVTLSCEQNLNHDAMYWYRQDPGQGLRLIYYSQIVNDFQKGDIAEGYSVSREKKESFPLTVTSAQKNPTAFYLCASSNRQRNEQFFGPGTRLTVL.

The gene calls are TRBV29-1 and TRBJ1-1, with no clear D. V was trimmed by 5 bases and J by 0 bases, leaving 10 bases between them. This CDR3 spans 13 amino acids. Germline lookup yields CDR1 SQVTM and CDR2 ANQGSEA. The CDR3 loop is CSVRPSLNTEAFF. The CDR3 bases are TGCAGCGTTCGTCCGAGTTTGAACACTGAAGCTTTCTTT.

V usage is TRBV6-1 and J usage is TRBJ2-7, with unresolved D. The CDR3 is made up of 11 amino acids. V was pared by 5 bases and J by 4 bases, with 6 bases between. Germline lookup yields CDR1 MNHNS and CDR2 SASEGT. Here the CDR3 reads CASSNQYEQYF. CDR3 DNA sequence: TGTGCCAGCAGTAACCAATACGAGCAGTACTTC.

Details on this clone: Other DNA sequences in this sample translate to the same CDR3. The CDR3 sequence is CASSTSSGAYNEQFF. The CDR3 nucleotides are TGCGCCAGCAGCACTTCTAGCGGCGCTTACAATGAGCAGTTCTTC. The rearrangement links TRBV5-1 to TRBJ2-1; 7 bases line up with TRBD2. The CDR3 totals 15 residues. V lost 4 bases and J lost 4; bases outside the gene matches: 8. CDR1 is SGHRS and CDR2 is YFSETQ in the germline V gene. Looking up the rest from reference TRBV5-1 and TRBJ2-1 gives the full variable domain: KAGVTQTPRYLIKTRGQQVTLSCSPISGHRSVSWYQQTPGQGLQFLFEYFSETQRNKGNFPGRFSGRQFSNSRSEMNVSTLELGDSALYLCASSTSSGAYNEQFFGPGTRLTVL.

The gene calls are TRBV10-2 and TRBJ2-1, with D tentatively TRBD2 (6 bases). Germline assignment: CDR1 WSHSY and CDR2 SAAADI. V shed 4 bases and J shed 2 bases, with 12 bases lying between them. This CDR3 has 15 residues. For the CDR3, the DNA is TGCGCCAGCAGTGCTTCGCGGGGTACCTACAATGAGCAGTTCTTC. It translates to CASSASRGTYNEQFF.